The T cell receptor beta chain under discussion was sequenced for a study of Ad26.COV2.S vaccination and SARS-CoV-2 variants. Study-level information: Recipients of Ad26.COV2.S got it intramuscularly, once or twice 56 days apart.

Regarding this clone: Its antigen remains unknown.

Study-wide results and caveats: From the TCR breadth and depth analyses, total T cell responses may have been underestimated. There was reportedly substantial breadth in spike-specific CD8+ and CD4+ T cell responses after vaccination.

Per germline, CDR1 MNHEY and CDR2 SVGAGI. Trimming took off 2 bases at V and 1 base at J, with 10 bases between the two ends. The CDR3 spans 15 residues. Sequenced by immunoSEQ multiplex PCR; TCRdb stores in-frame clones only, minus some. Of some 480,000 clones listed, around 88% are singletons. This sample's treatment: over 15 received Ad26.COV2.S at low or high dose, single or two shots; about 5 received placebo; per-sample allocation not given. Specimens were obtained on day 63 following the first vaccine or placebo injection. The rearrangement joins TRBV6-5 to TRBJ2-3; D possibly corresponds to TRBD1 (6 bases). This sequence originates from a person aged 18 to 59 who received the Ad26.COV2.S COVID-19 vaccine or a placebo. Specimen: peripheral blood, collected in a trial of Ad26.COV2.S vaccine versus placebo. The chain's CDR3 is CASSYRGGGTDTQYF. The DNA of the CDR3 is TGTGCCAGCAGTTACCGTGGGGGCGGCACAGATACGCAGTATTTT.